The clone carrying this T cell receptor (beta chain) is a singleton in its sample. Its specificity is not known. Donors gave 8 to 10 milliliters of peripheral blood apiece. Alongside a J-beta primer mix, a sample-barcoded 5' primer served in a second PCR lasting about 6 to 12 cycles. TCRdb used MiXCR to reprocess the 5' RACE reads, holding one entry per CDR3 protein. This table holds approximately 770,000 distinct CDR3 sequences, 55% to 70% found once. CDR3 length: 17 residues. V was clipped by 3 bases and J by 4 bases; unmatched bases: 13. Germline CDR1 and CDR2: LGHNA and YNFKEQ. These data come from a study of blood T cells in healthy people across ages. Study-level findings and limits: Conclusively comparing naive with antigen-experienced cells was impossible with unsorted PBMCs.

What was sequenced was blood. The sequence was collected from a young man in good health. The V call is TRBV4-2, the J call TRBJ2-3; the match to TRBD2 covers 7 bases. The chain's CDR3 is CASSQDPSGGLSDTQYF. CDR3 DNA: TGTGCCAGCAGCCAGGATCCTAGCGGAGGGTTATCAGATACGCAGTATTTT.